This is a list of T cell receptor beta chains from one sample in a study of OX40 agonist ivuxolimab in advanced cancers. Some clones are missing from TCRdb's copy, which holds only in-frame ones; the method was immunoSEQ multiplex PCR. The sample lists around 94,000 clones; around 87% were seen once. Here the sequenced sample was CD4+ or CD8+ T cells sorted from blood, taken in a trial of the OX40 agonist ivuxolimab. These receptors all stem from an adult with an advanced solid tumor such as melanoma, head and neck, liver or kidney cancer. Both conserved end residues are part of each CDR3. D genes are given only for firm matches. A row's size may be missing; if present it is once, few, many or a size class.

TRBJ2-2 TRBD2 . TRBV14 TGTGCCAGCAGCCAAGGACTAGCGCAGAAAACCGGGGAGCTGTTTTTT CASSQGLAQKTGELFF
TRBJ2-1 TRBD1 . TRBV9 TGTGCCAGCAGCTCTCGAACGGGACAGGGTCCTAATGAGCAGTTCTTC CASSSRTGQGPNEQFF
TRBJ1-1 . . TRBV19 TGTGCCAGTAGTACGCCCCTATGGACAGAGGGAAACACTGAAGCTTTCTTT CASSTPLWTEGNTEAFF
TRBJ2-2 TRBD2 . TRBV7-6 TGTGCCAGCAGCCGTAGCGGGTTGAACACCGGGGAGCTGTTTTTT CASSRSGLNTGELFF
TRBJ1-5 TRBD1 . TRBV7-2 TGTGCCAGCAGCTTAGACAGGGGAAAGGGGCAGCCCCAGCATTTT CASSLDRGKGQPQHF
TRBJ2-1 . . TRBV11-2 TGTGCCAGCAGCTGGACCCGGTTGAGGGGAAATGAGCAGTTCTTC CASSWTRLRGNEQFF
TRBJ1-2 . . TRBV7-2 TGTGCCAGCAGCTTAGCCCTCCCGGGAGGGGATGGCTACACCTTC CASSLALPGGDGYTF
TRBJ2-7 TRBD2 . TRBV9 TGTGCCAGCAGCGTAGAGGGAGGGGAGTCCTACGAGCAGTACTTC CASSVEGGESYEQYF
TRBJ2-2 . . TRBV6-1 TGTGCCAGCAGTGAAGTAGGGGGTTGGTTAGGGGAGCTGTTTTTT CASSEVGGWLGELFF
TRBJ1-4 . . TRBV5-4 TGTGCCAGCAGCTTGGCACTCCGAGACAGCGAGGAAAAACTGTTTTTT CASSLALRDSEEKLFF
TRBJ1-1 TRBD1 . TRBV5-1 TGCGCCAGCAGCACCTCGGGACAGGGTCGAGCTGAAGCTTTCTTT CASSTSGQGRAEAFF
TRBJ1-2 . . TRBV11-2 TGTGCCAGCAGCTTAGATCTAGGGCGTTCTAACTATGGCTACACCTTC CASSLDLGRSNYGYTF
TRBJ1-4 TRBD1 . TRBV18 TGTGCCAGCTCATCGGGAAGGCTGACAGGGGGAGGTGAAAAACTGTTTTTT CASSSGRLTGGGEKLFF
TRBJ2-7 TRBD2 . TRBV27 TGTGCCAGCAGTTGGAGCATAGCGGGCGTAACCTACGAGCAGTACTTC CASSWSIAGVTYEQYF
TRBJ1-5 . . TRBV6-1 TGTGCCAGCAGTGGGTCCGGAAGTCAGCCCCAGCATTTT CASSGSGSQPQHF
TRBJ2-3 . . TRBV9 TGTGCCAGCAGCCCCCACGGGACTTTCTACACAGATACGCAGTATTTT CASSPHGTFYTDTQYF
TRBJ2-5 . . TRBV15 TGTGCCACCAGCAGAGATTGGGGGGCCCGCGGGGAGGAGACCCAGTACTTC CATSRDWGARGEETQYF
TRBJ1-2 . . TRBV7-9 TGTGCCAGCAGCACCCAGGGCCAGGGGAGTGGCTACACCTTC CASSTQGQGSGYTF
TRBJ2-6 . . TRBV5-1 TGCGCCAGCAGCTTCCCAGGTACTGGGGCCAACGTCCTGACTTTC CASSFPGTGANVLTF
TRBJ2-7 . . TRBV5-1 TGCGCCAGCAGCTTGGCGGGGTCAGGGAGCTCCTACGAGCAGTACTTC CASSLAGSGSSYEQYF
TRBJ1-4 TRBD1 . TRBV5-1 TGCGCCAGCAGCTTGGATGTTTCGGGCAGGGGGGAAAAACTGTTTTTT CASSLDVSGRGEKLFF
TRBJ2-5 . . TRBV15 TGTGCCACCAGCAGAGATTCCAGGCAGGGGAGGGTAGAGACCCAGTACTTC CATSRDSRQGRVETQYF
TRBJ1-2 . . TRBV5-4 TGTGCCAGCAGCTCTGCGGGGGCCTATGGCTACACCTTC CASSSAGAYGYTF
TRBJ2-2 TRBD2 once TRBV6-1 TGTGCCAGCAGTGCGCTAGCGGGGGGCAGCGGGGAGCTGTTTTTT CASSALAGGSGELFF
TRBJ2-7 . . TRBV4-2 TGTGCCAGCAGCCAAGATCAGGGAAGTCACGAGCAGTACTTC CASSQDQGSHEQYF
TRBJ2-5 . . TRBV7-9 TGTGCCAGCAGCTTAGAAGGGCGGGGCCAAGAGACCCAGTACTTC CASSLEGRGQETQYF